This T cell receptor beta chain was observed in a study of technical replicates of blood from a few donors. The table lists this clone with a count of one. Germline loops: CDR1 SGDLS, CDR2 YYNGEE. This CDR3 contains 16 residues. The V gene lost 0 bases and the J gene lost 7 bases, with 19 bases spanning the gap. Sequenced by immunoSEQ multiplex PCR; TCRdb stores in-frame clones only, minus some. The sample lists approximately 100,000 clones, 96% occurring once. The chain has TRBV9 and TRBJ1-1; a weak D match, TRBD1 (5 bases). This TCR came from a human donor in good health. The sample comprised T cells isolated from PBMCs. For the CDR3, the DNA is TGTGCCAGCAGCGTAGTATCTCCCCAGGGAAATAGTGAAGCTTTCTTT. Protein sequence: CASSVVSPQGNSEAFF.